The TCR beta chain under discussion was sequenced for a study of CD8+ T cells in alopecia areata. There are 12 residues in the CDR3. Trimming shortened V by 4 bases and J by 4 bases, and 8 bases separated the two germline ends. Germline values: CDR1 SQVTM, CDR2 ANQGSEA. Specified treatment: oral pan-JAK inhibitor, 5-10 mg twice daily. Sequencing used cDNA as its template, made by extracting RNA and reverse transcribing it. Measured with immunoSEQ multiplex PCR; TCRdb has only the in-frame clones, and not every one. The data contain roughly 110,000 clones, approximately 55% of them seen just once; the ten biggest clones take up 3% to 4%.

The sequences come from CD4+ T cells sorted from blood, collected at week 24, from a patient treated with tofacitinib. This chain connects TRBV29-1 to TRBJ1-3; D unclear. This sequence was found in a human donor with alopecia areata. The CDR3 bases are TGCAGCGTTGTTACCCCAGGAAACACCATATATTTT. This gives the protein CSVVTPGNTIYF.